Listed here are 4 T cell receptor beta chains from one sample, sequenced in a study of patients and donors after allogeneic stem cell transplantation. TCRdb reprocessed the RT-PCR reads with MiXCR, giving one entry per CDR3 protein. This sample carries approximately 90,000 distinct CDR3 sequences, less than 5% of them seen once, and the ten largest clones take 2.6%. The sequencing sample was made of blood, either unsorted or a sorted T cell fraction (not recorded which). These receptors came from a human donor who was either an allogeneic HSCT recipient or a stem cell or donor lymphocyte infusion donor (not recorded which). It is not recorded whose cells these are; they may come from a transplant donor.

V usage is TRBV11-2 and J usage is TRBJ2-7, with D perhaps given as TRBD1 or TRBD2 (5 bases each). CDR1 SGHAT and CDR2 FQNNGV come from the germline V gene. The CDR3 is 17 amino acids. V lost 2 bases and J 3 bases, leaving 20 bases between the germline ends. CDR3: CASSLSGAERWGYEQYF. The CDR3 DNA sequence: TGTGCCAGCAGCTTATCCGGGGCGGAGAGATGGGGCTACGAGCAGTACTTC.

There are a few counts of this clonotype. CDR3: CASSGGQGSYTF. In nucleotides, the CDR3 is TGCGCCAGCAGTGGAGGACAGGGTAGCTACACCTTC. This rearrangement joins TRBV10-1 to TRBJ1-2; the match to TRBD1 covers 8 bases. Germline CDR1 WNHNN, CDR2 SYGVQD (reference sequence). This CDR3 is built from 12 residues. V trimming: 4 bases; J trimming: 9 bases; junction bases outside the gene matches: 4.

This clonotype was recorded many times. V gene TRBV28 combines with J gene TRBJ1-4, with D possibly being TRBD1 (6 bases). Trimming pared 8 bases from V and 4 bases from J, leaving 14 bases between. The germline V gene encodes CDR1 MDHEN and CDR2 SYDVKM. The CDR3 sequence is 14 residues long. CDR3 DNA: TGTGCCAGCTTAAGGGGGGGCCTTAATGAAAAACTGTTTTTT. This gives the protein CASLRGGLNEKLFF.

This clonotype showed up many times. The chain is built from TRBV2 and TRBJ1-1; a weak D match, TRBD1 (5 bases). Looked up from germline, CDR1 is SNHLY and CDR2 is FYNNEI. The CDR3 is 12 amino acids. Trimming removed 8 bases from V and 1 base from J, with 8 bases in between. CDR3 nucleotides: TGTGCCAGCGCAGGACAGAACACTGAAGCTTTCTTT. Protein product: CASAGQNTEAFF.